Detailed here is one T cell receptor beta chain. The antigen is undetermined. The sample originates from a study of OX40 agonist ivuxolimab in advanced cancers. Study-wide background: Clinicians treated patients with ivuxolimab, an agonistic anti-OX40 (CD134) antibody. Study findings and constraints: Undetermined was the antigen specificity of the expanded peripheral T cells.

Any history of autoimmune disease or systemic immunosuppression disqualified patients. V trimming: 4 bases; J trimming: 3 bases; junction bases outside the gene matches: 5. Germline V gene lookup returns CDR1 SGDLS and CDR2 YYNGEE. The CDR3 sequence is 14 residues long. TCRdb's table, derived via immunoSEQ multiplex PCR, lists solely in-frame clones and lacks some. The table has 50,000 to 70,000 clones, 88% seen once; the top ten hold 11%. This TCR derives from an adult with an advanced solid tumor such as melanoma, head and neck, liver or kidney cancer. The chain carries TRBV9 and TRBJ2-7, with 9 bases aligning to TRBD1. Specimen: CD4+ or CD8+ T cells sorted from blood, collected in a trial of the OX40 agonist ivuxolimab. The CDR3 reads CASSRTGDFYEQYF. CDR3 nucleotide sequence: TGTGCCAGCAGCCGGACAGGGGACTTCTACGAGCAGTACTTC.